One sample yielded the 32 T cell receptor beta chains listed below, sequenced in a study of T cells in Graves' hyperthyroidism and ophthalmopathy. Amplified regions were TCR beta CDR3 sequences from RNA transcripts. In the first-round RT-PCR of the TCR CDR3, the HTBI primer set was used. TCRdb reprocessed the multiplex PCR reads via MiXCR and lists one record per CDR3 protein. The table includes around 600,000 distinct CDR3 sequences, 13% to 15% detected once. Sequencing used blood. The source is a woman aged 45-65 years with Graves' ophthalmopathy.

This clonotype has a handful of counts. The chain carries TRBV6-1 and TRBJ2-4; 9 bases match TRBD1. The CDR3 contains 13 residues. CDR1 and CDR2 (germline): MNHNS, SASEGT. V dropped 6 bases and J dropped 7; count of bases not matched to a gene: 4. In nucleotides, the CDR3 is TGTGCCAGCAGAAGACAGGGGGTCAACATTCAGTACTTC. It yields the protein CASRRQGVNIQYF.

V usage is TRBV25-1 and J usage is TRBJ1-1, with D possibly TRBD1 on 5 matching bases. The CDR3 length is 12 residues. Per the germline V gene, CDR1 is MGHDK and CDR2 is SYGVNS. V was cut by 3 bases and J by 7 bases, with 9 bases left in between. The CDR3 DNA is TGTGCCAGCAGTGACTGGGGACTTGAAGCTTTCTTT. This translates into CASSDWGLEAFF.

This CDR3 is CASSRKGTGPVSNEQFF. In DNA form, the CDR3 reads TGTGCCAGCTCACGGAAAGGGACAGGTCCTGTCTCCAATGAGCAGTTCTTC. The rearrangement joins TRBV18 to TRBJ2-1, with TRBD1 matching over 8 bases. After removal of 4 bases from V and 6 bases from J, the junction contained 14 bases not matched to a gene. The length of the CDR3 is 17 residues. Germline V lookup: CDR1 KGHSH, CDR2 LQKENI.

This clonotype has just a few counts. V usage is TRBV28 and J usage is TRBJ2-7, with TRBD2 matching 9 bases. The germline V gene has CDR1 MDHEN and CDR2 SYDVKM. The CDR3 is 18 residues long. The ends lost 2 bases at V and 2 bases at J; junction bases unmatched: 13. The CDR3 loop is CASSLGKGAASGTYEQYF. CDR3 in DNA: TGTGCCAGCAGTTTAGGGAAGGGGGCGGCTAGCGGGACCTACGAGCAGTACTTC.

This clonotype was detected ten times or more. CDR3 nucleotide sequence: TGCGCCAGCAGCCTGGGACATATGACAGATACGCAGTATTTT. Protein sequence: CASSLGHMTDTQYF. The chain carries TRBV5-1 and TRBJ2-3, with a possible D match to TRBD1 (6 bases). From germline, CDR1 is SGHRS and CDR2 YFSETQ. The V and J ends lost 4 bases and 3 bases respectively, with 12 bases between them. The CDR3 has 14 residues.

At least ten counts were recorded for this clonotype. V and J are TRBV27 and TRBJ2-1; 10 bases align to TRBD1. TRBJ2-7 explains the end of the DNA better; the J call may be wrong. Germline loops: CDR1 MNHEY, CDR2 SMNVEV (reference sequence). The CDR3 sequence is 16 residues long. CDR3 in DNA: TGTGCCAGCAGTTTGCTCCGACAGGGGGCAAGGAATGAGCAGTACTTC. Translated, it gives CASSLLRQGARNEQYF.

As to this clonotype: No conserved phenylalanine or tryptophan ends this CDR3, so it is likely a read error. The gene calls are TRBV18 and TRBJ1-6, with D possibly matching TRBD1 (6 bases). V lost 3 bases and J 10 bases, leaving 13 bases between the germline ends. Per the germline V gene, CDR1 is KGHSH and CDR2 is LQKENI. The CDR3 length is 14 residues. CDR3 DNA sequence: TGTGCCAGCTCACCGTCGGGGGCTGACTCACCCCTCCACTCT. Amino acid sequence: CASSPSGADSPLHS.

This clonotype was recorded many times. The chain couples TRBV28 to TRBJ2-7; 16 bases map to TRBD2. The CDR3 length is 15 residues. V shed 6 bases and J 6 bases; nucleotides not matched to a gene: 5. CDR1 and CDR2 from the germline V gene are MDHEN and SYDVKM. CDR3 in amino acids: CASRGLAGGSSEQYF. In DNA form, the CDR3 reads TGTGCCAGCAGGGGACTAGCGGGAGGGAGCAGCGAGCAGTACTTC.

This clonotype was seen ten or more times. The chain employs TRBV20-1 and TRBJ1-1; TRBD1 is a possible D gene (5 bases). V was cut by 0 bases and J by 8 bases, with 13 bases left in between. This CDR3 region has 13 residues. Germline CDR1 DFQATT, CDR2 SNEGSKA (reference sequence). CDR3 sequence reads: CSAREGGSTEAFF. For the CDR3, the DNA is TGCAGTGCTAGAGAGGGGGGGTCAACGGAAGCTTTCTTT.

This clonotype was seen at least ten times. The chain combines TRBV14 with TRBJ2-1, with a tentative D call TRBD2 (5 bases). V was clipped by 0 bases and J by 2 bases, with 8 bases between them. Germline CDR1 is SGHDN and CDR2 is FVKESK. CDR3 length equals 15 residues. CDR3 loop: CASSQEWRAYNEQFF. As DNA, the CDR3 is TGTGCCAGCAGCCAAGAATGGCGGGCCTACAATGAGCAGTTCTTC. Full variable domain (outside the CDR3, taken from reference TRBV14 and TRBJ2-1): EAGVTQFPSHSVIEKGQTVTLRCDPISGHDNLYWYRRVMGKEIKFLLHFVKESKQDESGMPNNRFLAERTGGTYSTLKVQPAELEDSGVYFCASSQEWRAYNEQFFGPGTRLTVL.

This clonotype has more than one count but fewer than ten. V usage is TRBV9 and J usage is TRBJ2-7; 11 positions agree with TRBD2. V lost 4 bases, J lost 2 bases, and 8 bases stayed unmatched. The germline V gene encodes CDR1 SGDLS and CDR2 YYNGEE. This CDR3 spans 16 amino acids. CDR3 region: CASSLDPGLAAYEQYF. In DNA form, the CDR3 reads TGTGCCAGCAGCCTAGATCCGGGACTAGCGGCCTACGAGCAGTACTTC.

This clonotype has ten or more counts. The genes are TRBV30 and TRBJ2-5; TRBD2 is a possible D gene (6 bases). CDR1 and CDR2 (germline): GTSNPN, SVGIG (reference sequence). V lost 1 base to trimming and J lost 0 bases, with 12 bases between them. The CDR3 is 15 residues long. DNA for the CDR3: TGTGCCTGGAGTGACCTCCGGGACTACCAAGAGACCCAGTACTTC. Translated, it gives CAWSDLRDYQETQYF.

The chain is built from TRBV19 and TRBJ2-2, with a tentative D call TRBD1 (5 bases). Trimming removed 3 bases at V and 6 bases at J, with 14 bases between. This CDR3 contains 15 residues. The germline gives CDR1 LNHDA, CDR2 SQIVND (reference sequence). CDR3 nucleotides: TGTGCCAGTAGTATCTCCGGGTTACAGGCCGGGGAGCTGTTTTTT. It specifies CASSISGLQAGELFF. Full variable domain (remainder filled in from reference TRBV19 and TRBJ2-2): DGGITQSPKYLFRKEGQNVTLSCEQNLNHDAMYWYRQDPGQGLRLIYYSQIVNDFQKGDIAEGYSVSREKKESFPLTVTSAQKNPTAFYLCASSISGLQAGELFFGEGSRLTVL.

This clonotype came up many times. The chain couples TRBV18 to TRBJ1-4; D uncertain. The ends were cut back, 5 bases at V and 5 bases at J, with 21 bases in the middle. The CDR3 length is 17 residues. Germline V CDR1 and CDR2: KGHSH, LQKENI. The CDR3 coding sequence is TGTGCCAGCTCAGCCGAGGGTTCACAACCCCGAAATGAAAAACTGTTTTTT. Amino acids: CASSAEGSQPRNEKLFF.

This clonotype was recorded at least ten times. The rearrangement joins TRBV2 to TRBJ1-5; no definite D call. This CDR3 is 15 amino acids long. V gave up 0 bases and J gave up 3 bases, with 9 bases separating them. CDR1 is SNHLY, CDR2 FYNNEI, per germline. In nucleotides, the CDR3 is TGTGCCAGCAGTGAAGCGCTCGGTGACAATCAGCCCCAGCATTTT. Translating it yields CASSEALGDNQPQHF.

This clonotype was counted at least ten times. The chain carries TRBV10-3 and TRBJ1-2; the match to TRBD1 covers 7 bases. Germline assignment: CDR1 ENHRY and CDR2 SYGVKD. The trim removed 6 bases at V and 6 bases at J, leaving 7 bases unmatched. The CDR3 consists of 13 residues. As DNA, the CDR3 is TGTGCCATCAGACCCACAGGGGAGGATGGCTACACCTTC. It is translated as CAIRPTGEDGYTF.

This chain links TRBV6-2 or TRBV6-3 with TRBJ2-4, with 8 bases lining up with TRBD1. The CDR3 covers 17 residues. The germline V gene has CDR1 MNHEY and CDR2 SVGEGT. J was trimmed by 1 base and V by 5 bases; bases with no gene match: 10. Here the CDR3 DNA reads TGTGCCAGCAGTCCCCACAGGGGGTTAGGGGCCAAAAACATTCAGTACTTC. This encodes CASSPHRGLGAKNIQYF.

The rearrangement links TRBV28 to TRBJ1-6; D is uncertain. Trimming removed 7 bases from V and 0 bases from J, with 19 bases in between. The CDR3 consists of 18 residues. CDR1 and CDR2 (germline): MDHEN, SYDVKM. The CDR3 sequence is CASKGSMRDDSYNSPLHF. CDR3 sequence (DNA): TGTGCCAGCAAAGGGTCGATGAGGGATGACTCCTATAATTCACCCCTCCACTTT.

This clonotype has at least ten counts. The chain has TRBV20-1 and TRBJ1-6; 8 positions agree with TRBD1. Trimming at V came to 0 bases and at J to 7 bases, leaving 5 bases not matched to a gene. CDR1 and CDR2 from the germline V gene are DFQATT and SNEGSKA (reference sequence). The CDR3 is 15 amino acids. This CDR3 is CSARDRTGRNSPLHF. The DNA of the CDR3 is TGCAGTGCTAGAGATCGGACAGGGCGAAATTCACCCCTCCACTTT.

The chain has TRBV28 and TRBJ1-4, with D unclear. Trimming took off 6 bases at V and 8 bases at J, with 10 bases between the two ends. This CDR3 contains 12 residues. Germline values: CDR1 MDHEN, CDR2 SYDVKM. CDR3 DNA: TGTGCCAGCAGGAATAAACAGGAAAAACTGTTTTTT. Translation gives CASRNKQEKLFF.

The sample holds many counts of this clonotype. The CDR3 protein is CASRQREAESTEAFF. In nucleotides, the CDR3 is TGTGCCAGCAGACAAAGGGAAGCGGAGTCAACTGAAGCTTTCTTT. V is TRBV12-3 or TRBV12-4 and J is TRBJ1-1; the D is unclear. CDR3 length: 15 amino acids. Trimming took off 6 bases at V and 5 bases at J, with 19 bases between the two ends.

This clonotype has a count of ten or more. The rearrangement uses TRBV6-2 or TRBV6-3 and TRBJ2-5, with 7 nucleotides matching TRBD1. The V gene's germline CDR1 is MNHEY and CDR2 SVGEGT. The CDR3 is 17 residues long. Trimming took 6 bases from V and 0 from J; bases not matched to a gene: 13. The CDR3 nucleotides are TGTGCCAGCAGCTTCCCCTCCGACAGGGAAGACCAAGAGACCCAGTACTTC. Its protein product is CASSFPSDREDQETQYF.

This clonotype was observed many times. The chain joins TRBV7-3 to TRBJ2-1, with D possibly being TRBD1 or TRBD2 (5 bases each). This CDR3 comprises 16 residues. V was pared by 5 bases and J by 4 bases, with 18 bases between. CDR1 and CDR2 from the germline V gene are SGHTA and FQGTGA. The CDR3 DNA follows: TGTGCCAGCAGCCGTGACACACGGGACGGTTACAATGAGCAGTTCTTC. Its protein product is CASSRDTRDGYNEQFF.

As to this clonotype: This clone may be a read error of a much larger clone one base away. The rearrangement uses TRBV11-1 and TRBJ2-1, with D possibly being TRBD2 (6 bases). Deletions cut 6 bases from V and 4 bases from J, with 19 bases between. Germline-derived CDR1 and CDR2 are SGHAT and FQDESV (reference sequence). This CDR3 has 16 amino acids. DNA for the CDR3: TGTGCCAGCAGGGTTAGAGGAGGGACTTCTTACAATGAGCAGTTCTTC. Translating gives CASRVRGGTSYNEQFF.

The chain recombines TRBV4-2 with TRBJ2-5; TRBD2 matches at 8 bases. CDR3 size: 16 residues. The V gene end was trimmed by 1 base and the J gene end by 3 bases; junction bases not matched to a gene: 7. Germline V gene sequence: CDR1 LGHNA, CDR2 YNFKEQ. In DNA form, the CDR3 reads TGTGCCAGCAGCCAAGCCGCTAGCGGGTGGGAAGAGACCCAGTACTTC. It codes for CASSQAASGWEETQYF.

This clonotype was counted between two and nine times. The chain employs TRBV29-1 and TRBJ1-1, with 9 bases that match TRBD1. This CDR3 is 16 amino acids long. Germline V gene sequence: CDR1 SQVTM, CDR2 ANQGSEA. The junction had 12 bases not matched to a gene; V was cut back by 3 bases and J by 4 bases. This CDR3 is CSVELGTGRMATEAFF. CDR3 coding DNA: TGCAGCGTTGAGTTGGGGACAGGGCGGATGGCCACTGAAGCTTTCTTT.

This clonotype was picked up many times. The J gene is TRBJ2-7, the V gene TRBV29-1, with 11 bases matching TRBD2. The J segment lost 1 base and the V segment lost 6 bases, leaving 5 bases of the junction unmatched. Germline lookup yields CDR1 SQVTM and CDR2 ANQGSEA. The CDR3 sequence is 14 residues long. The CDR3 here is CSVSLAGGSYEQYF. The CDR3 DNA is TGCAGCGTGTCCCTAGCGGGAGGATCCTACGAGCAGTACTTC.

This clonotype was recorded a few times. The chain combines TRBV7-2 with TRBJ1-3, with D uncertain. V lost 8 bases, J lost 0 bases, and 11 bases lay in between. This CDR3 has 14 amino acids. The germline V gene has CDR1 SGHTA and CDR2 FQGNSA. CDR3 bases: TGTGCCAGCGCCCACCCGAGCTCTGGAAACACCATATATTTT. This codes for CASAHPSSGNTIYF. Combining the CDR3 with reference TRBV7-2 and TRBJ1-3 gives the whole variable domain GAGVSQSPSNKVTEKGKDVELRCDPISGHTALYWYRQSLGQGLEFLIYFQGNSAPDKSGLPSDRFSAERTGGSVSTLTIQRTQQEDSAVYLCASAHPSSGNTIYFGEGSWLTVV.

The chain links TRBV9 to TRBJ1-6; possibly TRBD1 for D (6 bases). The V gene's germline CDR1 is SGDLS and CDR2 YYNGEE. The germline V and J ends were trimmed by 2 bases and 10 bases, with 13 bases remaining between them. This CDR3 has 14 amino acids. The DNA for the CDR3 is TGTGCCAGCAGCGTCCACAGGGCCCTGTCACCCCTCCACTTT. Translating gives CASSVHRALSPLHF.

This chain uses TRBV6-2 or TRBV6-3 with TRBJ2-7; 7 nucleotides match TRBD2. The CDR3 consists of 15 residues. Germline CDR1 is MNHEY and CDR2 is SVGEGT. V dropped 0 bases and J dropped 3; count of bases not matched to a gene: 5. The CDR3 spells CASSYSRTSDYEQYF. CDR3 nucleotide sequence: TGTGCCAGCAGTTACTCGAGAACTAGCGACTACGAGCAGTACTTC.

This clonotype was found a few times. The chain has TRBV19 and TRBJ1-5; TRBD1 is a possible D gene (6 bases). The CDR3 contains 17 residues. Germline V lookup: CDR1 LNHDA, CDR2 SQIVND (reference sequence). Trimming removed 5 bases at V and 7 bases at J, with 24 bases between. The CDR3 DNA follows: TGTGCCAGTAGTCCCCCCCCGGACAGTAACCGACGGCAGCCCCAGCATTTT. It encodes CASSPPPDSNRRQPQHF.

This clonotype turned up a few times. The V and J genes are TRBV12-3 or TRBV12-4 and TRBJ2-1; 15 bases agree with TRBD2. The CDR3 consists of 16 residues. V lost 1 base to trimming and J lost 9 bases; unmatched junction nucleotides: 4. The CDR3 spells CASSLGEGLAGGEQFF. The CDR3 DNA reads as TGTGCCAGCAGTTTAGGAGAGGGACTAGCGGGAGGTGAGCAGTTCTTC.